Below, 24 T cell receptor beta chains from the same sample are listed, as sequenced in a study of neurological immune-mediated disorders. TCRdb used MiXCR to reprocess the 5' RACE reads, holding one entry per CDR3 protein. This sample has some 65,000 distinct CDR3 sequences, with roughly 4% found just once. Sequencing was performed on PBMCs. Source of these receptors: a man aged 50 to 59 with multiple sclerosis.

At least ten counts were recorded for this clonotype. V and J are TRBV12-3 or TRBV12-4 and TRBJ2-7; 7 bases map to TRBD1. The CDR3 consists of 14 residues. Unmatched junction bases numbered 6, after V lost 1 base and J lost 6 bases. The CDR3 region has the DNA TGTGCCAGCAGTTTAGGACAGGGTCTGTCCGAGCAGTACGTC. Protein product: CASSLGQGLSEQYV.

This clonotype was found many times. The chain is built from TRBV4-3 and TRBJ2-7; D ambiguous. Germline lookup yields CDR1 LGHNA and CDR2 YSLEER. V gave up 0 bases and J gave up 7 bases, with 13 bases separating them. The CDR3 is 14 amino acids. This chain's CDR3 is CASSQDPTTPEQYF. CDR3 DNA: TGCGCCAGCAGCCAAGACCCCACCACACCGGAGCAGTACTTC.

This clonotype was recorded many times. The chain employs TRBV5-5 and TRBJ1-1; possible D gene TRBD1, 5 bases. Germline V gene lookup returns CDR1 SGHKS and CDR2 YYEKEE (reference sequence). CDR3 length equals 13 residues. The ends were cut back, 2 bases at V and 5 bases at J, with 10 bases in the middle. CDR3 nucleotide sequence: TGTGCCAGCAGCTTTGGGGGGGTGACTGAAGCTTTCTTT. Amino acid sequence: CASSFGGVTEAFF.

This clonotype was counted at least ten times. The chain uses TRBV20-1 and TRBJ1-2; 11 positions agree with TRBD1. Trimming removed 4 bases from V and 8 bases from J; junction bases left unmatched: 6. The CDR3 runs 13 residues. The germline CDR1 and CDR2 sequences are DFQATT and SNEGSKA (reference sequence). The CDR3 sequence: CSATGQGARGYTF. DNA of the CDR3: TGCAGTGCTACCGGACAGGGGGCGAGGGGCTACACCTTC.

This clonotype was seen many times. The chain employs TRBV5-5 and TRBJ2-5, with a tentative D call TRBD1 (6 bases). The CDR3 spans 13 residues. Germline CDR1 reads SGHKS; CDR2 reads YYEKEE (reference sequence). V was shortened by 6 bases and J by 5 bases, with 14 bases between the two germline ends. The CDR3 sequence: CASNNRVRETQYF. The DNA for the CDR3 is TGTGCCAGCAACAACAGGGTCCGTGAGACCCAGTACTTC.

This clonotype was recorded many times. The CDR3 nucleotides read TGTGCCAGCAGTCTTACTAGATTAAGGACCCAGTACTTC. It translates to CASSLTRLRTQYF. This sequence joins TRBV27 and TRBJ2-5; tentative D call: TRBD2 (5 bases). Germline CDR1 MNHEY, CDR2 SMNVEV (reference sequence). The V and J ends lost 5 bases and 7 bases respectively, with 14 bases between them. The CDR3 has 13 residues.

The sample holds many counts of this clonotype. For the CDR3, the DNA is TGCGCCAGCAGCTTGGGAGGGTTCGGGAACACTGAAGCTTTCTTT. Amino acids: CASSLGGFGNTEAFF. The chain recombines TRBV5-1 with TRBJ1-1; D ambiguous. Trimming removed 0 bases at V and 1 base at J, with 10 bases between. Germline V lookup: CDR1 SGHRS, CDR2 YFSETQ. This CDR3 has 15 residues.

This clonotype was counted at least ten times. The chain is built from TRBV7-2 and TRBJ2-7; no reliable D call. This CDR3 spans 13 amino acids. The V end lost 3 bases, the J end lost 3 bases, and 9 bases lay between the germline ends. CDR1 and CDR2 from the germline V gene are SGHTA and FQGNSA. The CDR3 loop reads CASSFGMFYEQYF. CDR3 bases: TGTGCCAGCAGCTTTGGGATGTTCTACGAGCAGTACTTC. Variable domain in full (rest from reference TRBV7-2 and TRBJ2-7): GAGVSQSPSNKVTEKGKDVELRCDPISGHTALYWYRQSLGQGLEFLIYFQGNSAPDKSGLPSDRFSAERTGGSVSTLTIQRTQQEDSAVYLCASSFGMFYEQYFGPGTRLTVT.

Ten or more counts support this clonotype. The chain links TRBV5-1 to TRBJ2-5, with TRBD1 matching over 9 bases. The CDR3 is made up of 15 amino acids. Germline V CDR1 and CDR2: SGHRS, YFSETQ. After removal of 2 bases from V and 5 bases from J, the junction contained 7 bases not matched to a gene. Written as DNA, the CDR3 is TGCGCCAGCAGCTTTCCGACAGGGGGACGGGAGACCCAGTACTTC. It translates to CASSFPTGGRETQYF. The complete variable domain, with remaining parts taken from reference TRBV5-1 and TRBJ2-5, reads KAGVTQTPRYLIKTRGQQVTLSCSPISGHRSVSWYQQTPGQGLQFLFEYFSETQRNKGNFPGRFSGRQFSNSRSEMNVSTLELGDSALYLCASSFPTGGRETQYFGPGTRLLVL.

About this clonotype: One base away lies a much larger clone, so this may be a sequencing read error. J is TRBJ2-1 and V is TRBV12-3 or TRBV12-4; tentative D call: TRBD1 (6 bases). The CDR3 is made up of 14 amino acids. V lost 2 bases to trimming and J lost 7 bases, with 12 bases between them. CDR3 residues: CASSLNRGGNEQFF. The DNA of the CDR3 is TGTGCCAGCAGTTTAAACAGAGGGGGTAATGAGCAGTTCTTC.

The chain carries TRBV4-1 and TRBJ1-4; 7 nucleotides line up with TRBD1. Germline lookup yields CDR1 MGHRA and CDR2 YSYEKL. Losses at the gene ends were 5 bases for V and 0 bases for J; bases not matched to a gene: 15. CDR3 length: 19 amino acids. In DNA, the CDR3 is TGCGCCAGCAGCTTATTTCCGGGACAGATACAGACAACTAATGAAAAACTGTTTTTT. Translated, it gives CASSLFPGQIQTTNEKLFF.

In its sample, this clonotype was seen many times. This sequence joins TRBV20-1 and TRBJ2-2; D is uncertain. Looked up from germline, CDR1 is DFQATT and CDR2 is SNEGSKA (reference sequence). V was pared by 5 bases and J by 4 bases, with 14 bases between. This CDR3 comprises 14 residues. DNA for the CDR3: TGCAGTGCTCCCCGGATCACCGCCACCGGGGAGCTGTTTTTT. It codes for CSAPRITATGELFF.

This clonotype has more than one count but fewer than ten. This chain links TRBV7-2 with TRBJ1-2; 8 bases match TRBD1. The germline gives CDR1 SGHTA, CDR2 FQGNSA. CDR3 length: 14 residues. The J segment lost 4 bases and the V segment lost 3 bases, leaving 4 bases of the junction unmatched. The CDR3 protein is CASSFNQGAYGYTF. CDR3 sequence (DNA): TGTGCCAGCAGCTTCAATCAGGGGGCCTATGGCTACACCTTC.

This clonotype was found many times. This chain uses TRBV5-5 with TRBJ2-2; D is uncertain. The V gene's germline CDR1 is SGHKS and CDR2 YYEKEE (reference sequence). V was cut by 0 bases and J by 2 bases, with 2 bases left in between. This CDR3 has 13 residues. The DNA of the CDR3 is TGTGCCAGCAGCTTGGATAACACCGGGGAGCTGTTTTTT. This codes for CASSLDNTGELFF. Full variable domain (remainder filled in from reference TRBV5-5 and TRBJ2-2): DAGVTQSPTHLIKTRGQQVTLRCSPISGHKSVSWYQQVLGQGPQFIFQYYEKEERGRGNFPDRFSARQFPNYSSELNVNALLLGDSALYLCASSLDNTGELFFGEGSRLTVL.

Many counts were recorded for this clonotype. This chain connects TRBV7-9 to TRBJ1-3; D is ambiguous. CDR3 size: 16 residues. Germline V gene sequence: CDR1 SEHNR, CDR2 FQNEAQ (reference sequence). V lost 2 bases to trimming and J lost 4 bases, with 15 bases between them. This CDR3 reads CASSLQAGLSGNTIYF. CDR3 sequence (DNA): TGTGCCAGCAGCTTACAGGCAGGCCTGTCCGGAAACACCATATATTTT.

This clonotype was observed at least ten times. J is TRBJ1-1 and V is TRBV20-1, with 9 bases aligning to TRBD1. CDR1 DFQATT and CDR2 SNEGSKA come from the germline V gene (reference sequence). The CDR3 contains 14 residues. The V and J ends lost 5 bases and 5 bases, in that order; junction bases with no gene match: 9. The CDR3 nucleotides are TGCAGTGCTCGGGGACAGGGAATGGGGACTGAAGCTTTCTTT. The encoded protein is CSARGQGMGTEAFF.

Comment on this clonotype: A clone one base away is much larger, so this may be a read error. This CDR3 is CASSLGGSAGTYNEQFF. The CDR3 DNA is TGTGCCAGCAGCTTAGGCGGCAGCGCAGGGACCTACAATGAGCAGTTCTTC. This chain connects TRBV7-2 to TRBJ2-1; D possibly corresponds to TRBD1 (5 bases). Germline CDR1 and CDR2: SGHTA and FQGNSA. CDR3 length: 17 residues. The V end was cut by 1 base, the J end by 2 bases, with 15 bases between.

There are many counts of this clonotype. The chain employs TRBV10-3 and TRBJ2-7; D gene ambiguous. CDR3 length: 16 amino acids. Trimming left V 3 bases short and J 0 bases short, with 15 bases between. Germline CDR1 ENHRY, CDR2 SYGVKD. DNA for the CDR3: TGTGCCATCAGTGATCCCTCAAGGAGCAGCTCCTACGAGCAGTACTTC. It codes for CAISDPSRSSSYEQYF.

This clonotype came up many times. This rearrangement joins TRBV20-1 to TRBJ1-1; no clear D gene. The germline gives CDR1 DFQATT, CDR2 SNEGSKA (reference sequence). With 0 bases removed from V and 4 bases from J, the gap between germline ends came to 18 bases. The CDR3 loop spans 16 amino acids. CDR3 in amino acids: CSARDGRRAGATEAFF. The CDR3 DNA reads TGCAGTGCTAGAGATGGGAGAAGGGCAGGAGCCACTGAAGCTTTCTTT.

This clonotype was seen repeatedly, ten times or more. The rearrangement links TRBV2 to TRBJ2-7, with 7 bases that match TRBD2. V shed 0 bases and J 0 bases; nucleotides not matched to a gene: 11. This CDR3 region has 18 residues. In germline, CDR1 is SNHLY, CDR2 FYNNEI. The CDR3 nucleotides read TGTGCCAGCAGTGAAGCGATAGGGCTAGCGGTGAGCTCCTACGAGCAGTACTTC. Encoded protein: CASSEAIGLAVSSYEQYF. Full variable domain (remainder filled in from reference TRBV2 and TRBJ2-7): EPEVTQTPSHQVTQMGQEVILRCVPISNHLYFYWYRQILGQKVEFLVSFYNNEISEKSEIFDDQFSVERPDGSNFTLKIRSTKLEDSAMYFCASSEAIGLAVSSYEQYFGPGTRLTVT.

This clonotype was counted ten times or more. The chain employs TRBV3-1 and TRBJ2-5; 7 bases fit TRBD2. Germline V gene sequence: CDR1 LGHDT, CDR2 YNNKEL (reference sequence). J was trimmed by 5 bases and V by 4 bases; bases with no gene match: 7. This CDR3 is built from 14 residues. CDR3 amino acids: CASSPNRLAETQYF. The DNA of the CDR3 is TGTGCCAGCAGCCCAAACCGACTAGCCGAGACCCAGTACTTC.

This clonotype occurred many times. CDR3 sequence reads: CAISESSSVETQYF. The CDR3 nucleotides read TGTGCCATCAGTGAGTCGAGTAGCGTTGAGACCCAGTACTTC. The chain joins TRBV10-3 to TRBJ2-5; D is perhaps TRBD2 (5 bases). There are 14 residues in the CDR3. Germline assignment: CDR1 ENHRY and CDR2 SYGVKD. Trimming stripped 0 bases from V and 5 bases from J, with 10 bases between.

This clonotype was found many times. J is TRBJ1-1 and V is TRBV5-1; D is unresolved. The CDR3 runs 18 residues. CDR1 is SGHRS and CDR2 is YFSETQ in the germline V gene. The V and J ends lost 3 bases and 0 bases respectively, with 21 bases between them. CDR3 protein: CASSWLPNAQEMNTEAFF. Written as DNA, the CDR3 is TGCGCCAGCAGCTGGCTACCCAACGCCCAGGAGATGAACACTGAAGCTTTCTTT.

Only a few counts were recorded for this clonotype. This chain connects TRBV19 to TRBJ2-1; 8 bases agree with TRBD1. The germline V gene has CDR1 LNHDA and CDR2 SQIVND (reference sequence). This CDR3 has 15 residues. V was pared by 4 bases and J by 6 bases, with 8 bases of the junction left unmatched. The CDR3 DNA sequence: TGTGCCAGTAGTAAAATAACAGGGGGGCCCAATGAGCAGTTCTTC. Protein sequence: CASSKITGGPNEQFF.